Below are 11 T cell receptor beta chains sequenced from a single sample in a study of human T cells and chemical hapten exposure. TCRdb used MiXCR to reprocess the RACE reads, holding one entry per CDR3 protein. The sample lists more than 250,000 distinct CDR3 sequences, roughly 7.7% seen once, with more than 1% in the top ten. Time point of the sample: pre-sensitization, week 0. Treatment reported: therapeutic diphenylcyclopropenone sensitization with weekly scalp DPC. This specimen was whole blood, taken in connection with sensitization to the hapten diphenylcyclopropenone (DPC). These receptors were taken from a man between 18 and 29 years old with alopecia areata. Some clones in this sample may be carry-over from other donors' samples.

This clonotype has a count of ten or more. The genes are TRBV5-6 and TRBJ2-7; D is tentatively TRBD1 or TRBD2 (5 bases each). The CDR3 totals 12 residues. Per germline, CDR1 SGHDT and CDR2 YYEEEE. Trimming left V 4 bases short and J 2 bases short, with 7 bases between. The CDR3 reads CASSRGTYEQYV. CDR3 coding DNA: TGTGCCAGCAGCCGGGGCACCTACGAGCAGTACGTC.

This clonotype was observed a handful of times. The rearrangement uses TRBV10-2 and TRBJ1-2, with D maybe TRBD1 (6 bases). V shed 6 bases and J shed 2 bases, with 13 bases lying between them. The CDR3 has 14 amino acids. In germline, CDR1 is WSHSY, CDR2 SAAADI. In nucleotides, the CDR3 is TGCGCCAGCAGCTCCTCACAGGGCAACTATGGCTACACCTTC. Protein product: CASSSSQGNYGYTF.

This clonotype has only a few counts. This rearrangement joins TRBV6-2 or TRBV6-3 to TRBJ2-1; TRBD1 is a possible D gene (6 bases). The germline V gene has CDR1 MNHEY and CDR2 SVGEGT. V lost 4 bases and J 3 bases, leaving 13 bases between the germline ends. This CDR3 comprises 15 residues. The chain's CDR3 is CASSSPDRFYNEQFF. In DNA, the CDR3 is TGTGCCAGCAGTTCCCCCGACAGGTTCTACAATGAGCAGTTCTTC.

This clonotype has a count of ten or more. The V gene is TRBV3-1, the J gene TRBJ1-1; D might be TRBD1 (6 bases). Per the germline V gene, CDR1 is LGHDT and CDR2 is YNNKEL (reference sequence). This CDR3 is 13 amino acids long. V gave up 4 bases and J gave up 4 bases, with 10 bases separating them. Here the CDR3 DNA reads TGTGCCAGCAGCCTACAGGGTTCCACTGAAGCTTTCTTT. It is translated as CASSLQGSTEAFF. The full variable domain, with the rest looked up from reference TRBV3-1 and TRBJ1-1, is DTAVSQTPKYLVTQMGNDKSIKCEQNLGHDTMYWYKQDSKKFLKIMFSYNNKELIINETVPNRFSPKSPDKAHLNLHINSLELGDSAVYFCASSLQGSTEAFFGQGTRLTVV.

This clonotype was counted a few times. The genes are TRBV27 and TRBJ1-2, with 10 nucleotides matching TRBD1. The germline V gene encodes CDR1 MNHEY and CDR2 SMNVEV (reference sequence). The CDR3 length is 18 residues. The junction had 12 bases not matched to a gene; V was cut back by 3 bases and J by 2 bases. This CDR3 is CASSFMGQGPSLNYGYTF. CDR3 in DNA: TGTGCCAGCAGTTTTATGGGACAGGGGCCTTCTTTGAACTATGGCTACACCTTC.

This clonotype was counted ten times or more. V is TRBV27 and J is TRBJ2-7, with 7 positions matching TRBD1. This CDR3 comprises 14 residues. Losses at the gene ends were 5 bases for V and 2 bases for J; bases not matched to a gene: 6. Per germline, CDR1 MNHEY and CDR2 SMNVEV (reference sequence). The CDR3, as DNA: TGTGCCAGCAGTGACTGGGACAGCCCCTACGAGCAGTACGTC. Residues: CASSDWDSPYEQYV.

This clonotype was counted many times. This chain connects TRBV20-1 to TRBJ2-2; D is perhaps TRBD2 (5 bases). The V end lost 6 bases, the J end lost 4 bases, and 15 bases lay between the germline ends. The CDR3 covers 14 residues. In germline, CDR1 is DFQATT, CDR2 SNEGSKA (reference sequence). The CDR3, as DNA: TGCAGTGCGTGGACTCACGGGCTCACCGGGGAGCTGTTTTTT. Amino acid sequence: CSAWTHGLTGELFF.

The chain carries TRBV15 and TRBJ1-1, with no clear D. From germline, CDR1 is LNHNV and CDR2 YYDKDF (reference sequence). V lost 0 bases and J lost 4, with 9 bases in between. The CDR3 is made up of 14 amino acids. CDR3 residues: CATSRDLPATEAFF. Written as DNA, the CDR3 is TGTGCCACCAGCAGAGATCTGCCGGCCACTGAAGCTTTCTTT.

This clonotype was observed at least ten times. This chain joins TRBV5-1 and TRBJ2-3; D possibly matches TRBD1 or TRBD2 (5 bases each). CDR3 size: 14 residues. Per the germline V gene, CDR1 is SGHRS and CDR2 is YFSETQ. V shed 2 bases and J shed 2 bases, with 9 bases lying between them. The CDR3 coding sequence is TGCGCCAGCAGCTTTGACGGGGCCACAGATACGCAGTATTTT. Encoded protein: CASSFDGATDTQYF.

This clonotype was recorded at least ten times. CDR3 protein: CASSYSRSQTTYEQYF. CDR3 DNA sequence: TGTGCCAGCAGTTACTCGAGATCACAGACCACTTACGAGCAGTACTTC. The V gene is TRBV6-6, the J gene TRBJ2-7; D is undetermined. The CDR3 consists of 16 residues. Deletions cut 0 bases from V and 4 bases from J, with 16 bases between. The V gene's germline CDR1 is MNHNY and CDR2 SVGAGI (reference sequence).

This clonotype was detected a few times. The CDR3 spells CASSFGVSNQPQHF. As DNA, the CDR3 is TGTGCCAGCAGCTTTGGGGTTAGCAATCAGCCCCAGCATTTT. The V gene is TRBV7-2, the J gene TRBJ1-5; D uncertain. The CDR3 length is 14 residues. Germline V lookup: CDR1 SGHTA, CDR2 FQGNSA. V was cut by 3 bases and J by 0 bases, with 6 bases left in between.